The present entry profiles one TCR beta chain with its context. Its specificity is not known. Looked up from germline, CDR1 is MNHNS and CDR2 is SASEGT. The V and J ends lost 1 base and 7 bases respectively, with 13 bases between them. The CDR3 length is 14 residues. General study results and limits: Tumor Tregs overlapped most with tumor, then blood, naive CD4+ cells. The TCR gene usage of tumor memory CD4+ T cells clustered together with blood and lymph node memory CD4+ cells and with lymph node naive CD4+ cells.

Memory CD4+ T cells were sorted as CD4+CD45RO+CD25- cells. Full-length variable regions came from constant-region reverse primers plus semi-nested Nested Universal Primer A PCR. TCRdb called the 5' RACE reads again in MiXCR, with one record for every CDR3 protein. Seen here are approximately 60,000 distinct CDR3 sequences, 28% observed once, and the top ten hold 3% to 3.5%. This receptor was taken from a female donor with breast cancer. Input material: tumor-infiltrating memory CD4+ T cells sorted from the breast tumor. Subset indicated: memory CD4+ T cells, CD4+CD45RO+CD25-. The rearrangement joins TRBV6-1 to TRBJ2-5; tentatively, D is TRBD1 (5 bases). In DNA, the CDR3 is TGTGCCAGCAGTGAAGGGAAGGGGATCGGGACCCAGTACTTC. Translated: CASSEGKGIGTQYF.